Following are 25 T cell receptor beta chains from one sample sequenced in a study of post-analysis software for immune sequencing data. The study, taken as a whole, reports: Among 5 or 6 TRBV segments more frequent in patients than controls were TRBV5-6, TRBV5-1 and TRBV20-1.

Tagging with unique molecular identifiers was a feature of the TCR beta cDNA libraries. One entry per CDR3 protein, called by TCRdb with MiXCR from the PCR reads. The sample includes about 210,000 distinct CDR3 sequences, approximately 29% of them seen just once. Their cognate antigens are unknown. The specimen sequenced was blood. These receptor sequences come from a girl aged 2 to 17 with multiple sclerosis.

The gene calls are TRBV28 and TRBJ1-2, with D hard to call. The CDR3 extends over 13 amino acids. Germline CDR1 reads MDHEN; CDR2 reads SYDVKM. V was clipped by 7 bases and J by 8 bases, with 17 bases between them. The CDR3 DNA follows: TGTGCCAGCACCACAGTCTTCGGATTGGGCTACACCTTC. Encoded protein: CASTTVFGLGYTF.

This sequence joins TRBV4-1 and TRBJ2-1; D is unclear. V was pared by 8 bases and J by 1 base, with 6 bases between. Germline values: CDR1 MGHRA, CDR2 YSYEKL. This CDR3 is 12 amino acids long. CDR3 sequence: CASGDSYNEQFF. In DNA, the CDR3 is TGCGCCAGCGGGGATTCCTACAATGAGCAGTTCTTC.

About this clonotype: This may be a read error, as it is one base from a much larger clone. This chain uses TRBV20-1 with TRBJ2-1; D gene ambiguous. The ends were cut back, 1 base at V and 15 bases at J, with 13 bases in the middle. Germline V CDR1 and CDR2: DFQATT, SNEGSKA (reference sequence). The CDR3 consists of 11 residues. CDR3 sequence reads: CSARGIGVRFF. In DNA form, the CDR3 reads TGCAGTGCTAGAGGAATCGGCGTTCGGTTCTTC.

About this clonotype itself: A read error may explain this, as a much larger clone is one base away. The chain uses TRBV28 and TRBJ1-2, with D hard to call. Germline V gives CDR1 MDHEN, CDR2 SYDVKM. The CDR3 has 16 amino acids. The V end lost 5 bases, the J end lost 4 bases, and 20 bases lay between the germline ends. The CDR3 loop reads CASSLPLAGSSYGYTF. DNA for the CDR3: TGTGCCAGCAGTCTCCCCCTCGCGGGGTCTAGCTATGGCTACACCTTC.

This chain uses TRBV6-6 with TRBJ1-1; D ambiguous. V was pared by 2 bases and J by 5 bases, with 3 bases between. CDR1 is MNHNY, CDR2 SVGAGI, per germline (reference sequence). The length of the CDR3 is 11 residues. CDR3: CASSYGTEAFF. CDR3 in DNA: TGTGCCAGCAGTTACGGGACTGAAGCTTTCTTT.

This clonotype was detected a few times. The chain couples TRBV11-2 to TRBJ2-5; TRBD1 aligns across 9 bases. Trimming removed 4 bases from V and 5 bases from J; junction bases left unmatched: 8. The CDR3 has 15 residues. The germline V gene has CDR1 SGHAT and CDR2 FQNNGV. CDR3 nucleotides: TGTGCCAGCAGCTCACTACAGGGGGCAGGGGAGACCCAGTACTTC. Its protein product is CASSSLQGAGETQYF.

This clonotype was counted only a few times. This chain uses TRBV6-2 or TRBV6-3 with TRBJ1-1; D might be TRBD1 (5 bases). Trimming pared 5 bases from V and 2 bases from J, leaving 15 bases between. In germline, CDR1 is MNHEY, CDR2 SVGEGT. CDR3 length: 15 residues. CDR3 residues: CASSAPDTHNTEAFF. The CDR3, as DNA: TGTGCCAGCAGTGCACCGGACACTCACAACACTGAAGCTTTCTTT.

This clonotype was counted many times. The chain joins TRBV2 to TRBJ1-2; D is unresolved. The CDR3 length is 13 residues. The V gene lost 0 bases and the J gene lost 8 bases, with 10 bases spanning the gap. CDR1 and CDR2 (germline): SNHLY, FYNNEI. CDR3: CASSEARERGYTF. CDR3 in DNA: TGTGCCAGCAGTGAAGCTAGGGAGAGGGGCTACACCTTC. Drawing the rest from reference TRBV2 and TRBJ1-2, the complete variable domain is EPEVTQTPSHQVTQMGQEVILRCVPISNHLYFYWYRQILGQKVEFLVSFYNNEISEKSEIFDDQFSVERPDGSNFTLKIRSTKLEDSAMYFCASSEARERGYTFGSGTRLTVV.

There are many counts of this clonotype. This sequence joins TRBV3-1 and TRBJ2-5, with TRBD2 matching 11 bases. Germline assignment: CDR1 LGHDT and CDR2 YNNKEL (reference sequence). This CDR3 comprises 16 residues. Unmatched junction bases numbered 8, after V lost 3 bases and J lost 5 bases. The CDR3 sequence: CASSQMTSGATETQYF. The CDR3 nucleotides are TGTGCCAGCAGCCAGATGACTAGCGGGGCGACGGAGACCCAGTACTTC.

This clonotype was picked up a small number of times. The genes are TRBV5-1 and TRBJ2-3; 10 nucleotides line up with TRBD2. CDR1 is SGHRS, CDR2 YFSETQ, per germline. The ends lost 4 bases at V and 6 bases at J; junction bases unmatched: 5. CDR3 length equals 14 residues. The CDR3 reads CASSPGTSDDTQYF. The CDR3 nucleotides read TGCGCCAGCAGCCCCGGGACTAGCGACGATACGCAGTATTTT.

This clonotype was observed a few times. The chain uses TRBV20-1 and TRBJ2-5; D is unresolved. CDR1 is DFQATT, CDR2 SNEGSKA, per germline (reference sequence). V was shortened by 4 bases and J by 5 bases, with 14 bases between the two germline ends. CDR3 length equals 13 residues. The CDR3 DNA follows: TGCAGTGCTACCGGACGAAATGGGGAGACCCAGTACTTC. Translation gives CSATGRNGETQYF.

The V and J genes are TRBV6-5 and TRBJ1-1, with D unresolved. The V gene's germline CDR1 is MNHEY and CDR2 SVGAGI. Between the trimmed V and J ends, which lost 6 bases and 2 bases, there was a span of 10 bases. The CDR3 has 13 residues. This CDR3 is CASSIRGNTEAFF. The CDR3 DNA reads as TGTGCCAGCAGCATAAGAGGAAACACTGAAGCTTTCTTT.

This clonotype was seen more than once but under ten times. The chain carries TRBV19 and TRBJ1-5; 9 bases fit TRBD1. V shed 5 bases, J shed 1 base, and the junction held 3 bases outside the gene matches. The CDR3 is 15 residues long. Germline assignment: CDR1 LNHDA and CDR2 SQIVND (reference sequence). The CDR3 nucleotides are TGTGCCAGTAGTGGGACAGGGTTAAGCAATCAGCCCCAGCATTTT. This sequence encodes CASSGTGLSNQPQHF.

As to this clonotype: Being one base from a much bigger clone, this may be a read error. Because it lacks the conserved phenylalanine or tryptophan at the end, this CDR3 is likely a read error. The chain recombines TRBV28 with TRBJ2-3, with 10 bases aligning to TRBD1. The CDR3 is 15 residues long. J was trimmed by 1 base and V by 2 bases; bases with no gene match: 0. Germline V lookup: CDR1 MDHEN, CDR2 SYDVKM. The CDR3 DNA follows: TGTGCCAGCAGTTTAGGGACAGGGGGCACAGATACGCAGTATTGT. It yields the protein CASSLGTGGTDTQYC.

The CDR3 DNA reads TGCAGTGCTAGAGATTGTAGCGGAATGGCCAAAAACATTCAGTACTTC. Translation gives CSARDCSGMAKNIQYF. This rearrangement joins TRBV20-1 to TRBJ2-4, with D maybe TRBD2 (6 bases). Germline CDR1 is DFQATT and CDR2 is SNEGSKA (reference sequence). The CDR3 extends over 16 amino acids. Trimming cost V 0 bases and J 1 base, with 13 bases left between them.

This clonotype was observed many times. The V gene is TRBV7-9, the J gene TRBJ2-7, with 7 bases aligning to TRBD1. Unmatched junction bases numbered 6, after V lost 1 base and J lost 3 bases. The CDR3 extends over 15 amino acids. CDR1 and CDR2 (germline): SEHNR, FQNEAQ (reference sequence). Here the CDR3 reads CASSLGGGTVYEQYF. The DNA of the CDR3 is TGTGCCAGCAGCTTAGGAGGTGGGACAGTCTACGAGCAGTACTTC.

This clonotype was seen ten or more times. In nucleotides, the CDR3 is TGTGCCAGCAGTTTTGGGGGCAGGAACACTGAAGCTTTCTTT. Its translation is CASSFGGRNTEAFF. The chain links TRBV28 to TRBJ1-1; tentatively, D is TRBD1 (6 bases). Trimming shortened V by 3 bases and J by 1 base, and 9 bases separated the two germline ends. The CDR3 extends over 14 amino acids. Germline V gene lookup returns CDR1 MDHEN and CDR2 SYDVKM.

This clonotype came up many times. The J gene is TRBJ2-7, the V gene TRBV7-9; 7 bases align to TRBD1. CDR3 length: 14 residues. Germline CDR1 SEHNR, CDR2 FQNEAQ (reference sequence). V trimming: 3 bases; J trimming: 2 bases; junction bases outside the gene matches: 4. This chain's CDR3 is CASSFTQGAYEQYF. DNA for the CDR3: TGTGCCAGCAGCTTCACCCAGGGGGCCTACGAGCAGTACTTC.

A few counts support this clonotype. The chain carries TRBV29-1 and TRBJ2-1; 8 nucleotides agree with TRBD1. Trimming took 4 bases from V and 10 from J; bases not matched to a gene: 12. Per germline, CDR1 SQVTM and CDR2 ANQGSEA. CDR3 length: 14 residues. The CDR3 spells CSVVVDRDSYEQFF. DNA for the CDR3: TGCAGCGTTGTGGTGGACAGGGACTCCTACGAGCAGTTCTTC.

This clonotype was observed at least ten times. J is TRBJ2-7 and V is TRBV2, with D unresolved. The V end was cut by 0 bases, the J end by 0 bases, with 12 bases between. CDR3 size: 16 residues. CDR1 SNHLY and CDR2 FYNNEI come from the germline V gene. CDR3 sequence reads: CASSEAFRQVSYEQYF. The CDR3 region has the DNA TGTGCCAGCAGTGAAGCGTTCCGGCAGGTCTCCTACGAGCAGTACTTC.

There are many counts of this clonotype. The rearrangement links TRBV5-1 to TRBJ2-7; D gene unclear. The CDR3 loop spans 13 amino acids. Germline CDR1 reads SGHRS; CDR2 reads YFSETQ. V lost 4 bases, J lost 3 bases, and 11 bases lay in between. CDR3 DNA sequence: TGCGCCAGCAGCGAATCTCAAATCTACGAGCAGTACTTC. This sequence encodes CASSESQIYEQYF.

In its sample, this clonotype was seen many times. The chain uses TRBV5-1 and TRBJ1-2; 10 bases map to TRBD1. Trimming at V came to 3 bases and at J to 3 bases, leaving 2 bases not matched to a gene. Germline CDR1 reads SGHRS; CDR2 reads YFSETQ. The CDR3 is 14 residues long. The CDR3 reads CASSSGTGDYGYTF. In nucleotides, the CDR3 is TGCGCCAGCAGCTCCGGGACAGGGGACTATGGCTACACCTTC.

Concerning this clonotype itself: One base away lies a much larger clone, so this may be a sequencing read error. The rearrangement links TRBV5-1 to TRBJ2-5, with no clear D. The CDR3 has 15 residues. CDR1 SGHRS and CDR2 YFSETQ come from the germline V gene. CDR3 DNA sequence: TGCGCCAACAGCAAAGGATCCCTGATACAAGAGACCCAGTACTTC. This sequence encodes CANSKGSLIQETQYF.

This clonotype was counted only a few times. CDR3: CASSLQGGNTGELFF. Written as DNA, the CDR3 is TGTGCCAGCAGCTTGCAAGGGGGCAACACCGGGGAGCTGTTTTTT. The chain joins TRBV5-5 to TRBJ2-2; 7 bases map to TRBD1. Germline V gives CDR1 SGHKS, CDR2 YYEKEE (reference sequence). Trimming took 1 base from V and 2 from J; bases not matched to a gene: 2. This CDR3 is built from 15 residues. Filled out from reference TRBV5-5 and TRBJ2-2, the complete variable domain reads DAGVTQSPTHLIKTRGQQVTLRCSPISGHKSVSWYQQVLGQGPQFIFQYYEKEERGRGNFPDRFSARQFPNYSSELNVNALLLGDSALYLCASSLQGGNTGELFFGEGSRLTVL.

This clonotype was counted between two and nine times. The rearrangement links TRBV5-1 to TRBJ2-2, with D perhaps matching TRBD1 (5 bases). The ends were cut back, 0 bases at V and 4 bases at J, with 13 bases in the middle. There are 16 residues in the CDR3. Per germline, CDR1 SGHRS and CDR2 YFSETQ. The CDR3 reads CASSLAQGTGTGELFF. In DNA form, the CDR3 reads TGCGCCAGCAGCTTGGCGCAGGGTACGGGCACCGGGGAGCTGTTTTTT.